These 6 T cell receptor beta chains share one sample of origin, sequenced in a study of CD8 T cells in ankylosing spondylitis. Each CDR3 protein is one row after TCRdb ran MiXCR on the 5' RACE reads. The sample lists 200,000 to 250,000 distinct CDR3 sequences, about 30% occurring once. The sequencing input was blood, either unsorted or a sorted T cell fraction (not recorded which). The receptors come from a male donor with ankylosing spondylitis or in good health (not recorded which).

The chain has TRBV9 and TRBJ2-7; 7 bases are shared with TRBD1. Trimming at V came to 5 bases and at J to 3 bases, leaving 5 bases not matched to a gene. Looked up from germline, CDR1 is SGDLS and CDR2 is YYNGEE. The CDR3 is made up of 13 amino acids. CDR3 coding DNA: TGTGCCAGCAGTGAGGGACAGTTCTACGAGCAGTACTTC. Translating it yields CASSEGQFYEQYF. The full variable domain, rest sourced from reference TRBV9 and TRBJ2-7, is DSGVTQTPKHLITATGQRVTLRCSPRSGDLSVYWYQQSLDQGLQFLIQYYNGEERAKGNILERFSAQQFPDLHSELNLSSLELGDSALYFCASSEGQFYEQYFGPGTRLTVT.

On this clonotype itself: One end of the junction does not line up with germline, which may come from a read error. The chain employs TRBV20-1 and TRBJ2-6; 8 bases fit TRBD2. Per germline, CDR1 DFQATT and CDR2 SNEGSKA (reference sequence). This CDR3 comprises 18 residues. CDR3 bases: TGCTGTGCTAGAGCGGGTAGCGGGGCGCTCTCTGGGGCCAACGTCCTGACTTTC. Translating gives CCARAGSGALSGANVLTF.

This clonotype was seen more than once but under ten times. This rearrangement joins TRBV4-2 to TRBJ2-2; 7 positions match TRBD1. The germline gives CDR1 LGHNA, CDR2 YNFKEQ. This CDR3 is built from 20 residues. V was pared by 2 bases and J by 1 base, with 16 bases of the junction left unmatched. The chain's CDR3 is CASSQKPLNRGPKNTGELFF. The CDR3 DNA reads as TGTGCCAGCAGCCAAAAGCCCCTAAACAGGGGACCTAAGAACACCGGGGAGCTGTTTTTT.

This clonotype showed up many times. This chain links TRBV20-1 with TRBJ2-1, with a possible D match to TRBD2 (6 bases). V gave up 6 bases and J gave up 8 bases, with 17 bases separating them. Germline values: CDR1 DFQATT, CDR2 SNEGSKA (reference sequence). The CDR3 consists of 13 residues. In DNA, the CDR3 is TGCAGTGCACGACGTTCCACGGGGGATGAGCAGTTCTTC. Its protein is CSARRSTGDEQFF.

The V call is TRBV28, the J call TRBJ2-7; no definite D call. CDR1 and CDR2 from the germline V gene are MDHEN and SYDVKM. The V gene lost 6 bases and the J gene lost 2 bases, with 8 bases spanning the gap. CDR3 size: 12 residues. Written as DNA, the CDR3 is TGTGCCAGCAGCCGCGTTGCCTACGAGCAGTACTTC. The encoded protein is CASSRVAYEQYF.

This clonotype was counted only a few times. The V gene is TRBV20-1, the J gene TRBJ1-5; D remains unclear. Trimming pared 4 bases from V and 3 bases from J, leaving 13 bases between. CDR1 is DFQATT and CDR2 is SNEGSKA in the germline V gene (reference sequence). The CDR3 loop spans 14 amino acids. The CDR3 loop is CSANSGSVNQPQHF. The CDR3 DNA is TGCAGTGCTAATTCCGGGAGCGTCAATCAGCCCCAGCATTTT.